A single sample gave rise to the 10 T cell receptor beta chains below, sequenced in a study of shared clonotypes between healthy human individuals. Sequencing used immunoSEQ multiplex PCR; TCRdb keeps in-frame clones, though not all of them. This table holds about 2.2 million clones, 90% to 95% found once. CD45RO-negative CD8 cells positively selected for CCR7 made up the naive population, which excluded terminally differentiated effector memory CD45RA+ cells. Sequencing used naive CD8+ T cells from PBMCs. The receptors derive from a man aged 18 to 29 in good health. Some clones in this sample may be carry-over from other donors' samples.

The chain uses TRBV28 and TRBJ2-2; tentative D call: TRBD1 (6 bases). Germline loops: CDR1 MDHEN, CDR2 SYDVKM. The CDR3 length is 18 residues. V gave up 10 bases and J gave up 1 base, with 25 bases separating them. The CDR3 region is CATRLGASEDLNTGELFF. CDR3 coding DNA: TGTGCCACCCGGTTGGGGGCATCGGAGGATTTGAACACCGGGGAGCTGTTTTTT.

CDR3 sequence reads: CASSRRYGSYNEQFF. In nucleotides, the CDR3 is TGTGCCAGCAGCCGGAGGTACGGCTCCTACAATGAGCAGTTCTTC. The genes are TRBV7-6 and TRBJ2-1, with D tentatively TRBD2 (5 bases). The length of the CDR3 is 15 residues. Germline V lookup: CDR1 SGHVS, CDR2 FNYEAQ. V shed 5 bases and J shed 0 bases, with 11 bases lying between them.

Here the CDR3 reads CAISAGTLHYEQYF. CDR3 DNA sequence: TGTGCCATCAGTGCAGGTACTCTACACTACGAGCAGTACTTC. The chain couples TRBV10-3 to TRBJ2-7; D is ambiguous. V was trimmed by 4 bases and J by 3 bases, leaving 13 bases between them. Germline CDR1 reads ENHRY; CDR2 reads SYGVKD. CDR3 length: 14 amino acids.

The gene calls are TRBV15 and TRBJ1-3, with D unclear. Trimming pared 3 bases from V and 0 bases from J, leaving 9 bases between. The CDR3 has 15 amino acids. Germline CDR1 reads LNHNV; CDR2 reads YYDKDF (reference sequence). CDR3 coding DNA: TGTGCCACCAGCAGGGCACAGTACTCTGGAAACACCATATATTTT. It specifies CATSRAQYSGNTIYF. Full variable domain (missing parts from reference TRBV15 and TRBJ1-3): DAMVIQNPRYQVTQFGKPVTLSCSQTLNHNVMYWYQQKSSQAPKLLFHYYDKDFNNEADTPDNFQSRRPNTSFCFLDIRSPGLGDTAMYLCATSRAQYSGNTIYFGEGSWLTVV.

The V call is TRBV27, the J call TRBJ2-7, with D perhaps TRBD2 (6 bases). The V end lost 8 bases, the J end lost 0 bases, and 14 bases lay between the germline ends. The CDR3 extends over 14 amino acids. Germline V gene lookup returns CDR1 MNHEY and CDR2 SMNVEV (reference sequence). The CDR3 loop is CASGLARSSYEQYF. CDR3 nucleotides: TGTGCCAGCGGCCTAGCGAGGAGCTCCTACGAGCAGTACTTC.

V is TRBV28 and J is TRBJ2-7, with TRBD1 identical over 7 bases. The trim removed 6 bases at V and 5 bases at J, leaving 10 bases unmatched. The CDR3 is 14 residues long. Germline values: CDR1 MDHEN, CDR2 SYDVKM. In nucleotides, the CDR3 is TGTGCCAGCAGCCTGACAGGGTTTGGGAACGAGCAGTACTTC. Translation gives CASSLTGFGNEQYF.

This sequence joins TRBV19 and TRBJ2-3; no reliable D call. The CDR3 runs to 15 residues. V lost 3 bases to trimming and J lost 1 base, with 11 bases between them. Germline V lookup: CDR1 LNHDA, CDR2 SQIVND (reference sequence). CDR3 DNA sequence: TGTGCCAGTAGTATTGGCCGTCAGGGCACAGATACGCAGTATTTT. Protein product: CASSIGRQGTDTQYF.

V is TRBV13 and J is TRBJ2-5, with a possible D match to TRBD1 (5 bases). The CDR3 length is 13 residues. V lost 5 bases to trimming and J lost 11 bases, with 18 bases between them. CDR1 and CDR2 (germline): PRHDT, FYEKMQ (reference sequence). The CDR3: CASSPRASKEQYF. In DNA, the CDR3 is TGTGCCAGCAGCCCCAGGGCCAGTAAAGAGCAGTACTTC.

The gene calls are TRBV5-1 and TRBJ2-1; TRBD2 matches 8 bases. This CDR3 region has 18 residues. The V segment lost 2 bases and the J segment 1 base; nucleotides outside the gene matches: 11. The germline V gene has CDR1 SGHRS and CDR2 YFSETQ. CDR3 loop: CASSFPLAEGESYNEQFF. The CDR3, as DNA: TGCGCCAGCAGCTTTCCACTAGCGGAGGGAGAGTCCTACAATGAGCAGTTCTTC.

The V gene is TRBV5-1, the J gene TRBJ1-1; the match to TRBD1 covers 7 bases. The trim removed 3 bases at V and 1 base at J, leaving 6 bases unmatched. Germline CDR1 SGHRS, CDR2 YFSETQ. The length of the CDR3 is 15 residues. CDR3 sequence reads: CASSYYRQGNTEAFF. CDR3 sequence (DNA): TGCGCCAGCAGCTATTACCGACAGGGGAACACTGAAGCTTTCTTT.